The 3 T cell receptor beta chains below come from one sample, sequenced in a study of blood T cell repertoires in COVID-19. The table came from immunoSEQ multiplex PCR; TCRdb's copy has only in-frame clones and leaves some out. Of 100,000 to 120,000 clones in the sample, 81% were seen once. The sequencing sample was made of peripheral blood. The receptors stem from a man older than 75 with acute or convalescent COVID-19.

The rearrangement uses TRBV5-1 and TRBJ2-1; 11 nucleotides align to TRBD2. V trimming: 1 base; J trimming: 10 bases; junction bases outside the gene matches: 13. The CDR3 spans 17 residues. In germline, CDR1 is SGHRS, CDR2 YFSETQ. The CDR3 nucleotides read TGCGCCAGCAGCTTGCCCCAACTAGCGGGAGCCGGGGGGGAGCAGTTCTTC. It encodes CASSLPQLAGAGGEQFF.

This clone was counted once. The V call is TRBV5-1, the J call TRBJ1-2; the match to TRBD1 covers 8 bases. The CDR3 is 15 amino acids. With V trimmed by 0 bases and J by 2 bases, 3 bases remained unmatched. CDR1 SGHRS and CDR2 YFSETQ come from the germline V gene. DNA for the CDR3: TGCGCCAGCAGCTTGGCCGGACAGGGAAACTATGGCTACACCTTC. Protein sequence: CASSLAGQGNYGYTF.

This sequence joins TRBV18 and TRBJ2-7; 7 nucleotides agree with TRBD1. The CDR3 totals 12 residues. V lost 4 bases, J lost 4 bases, and 1 base stayed unmatched. Germline V gives CDR1 KGHSH, CDR2 LQKENI. The CDR3, as DNA: TGTGCCAGCTCACAACAGGGGTACGAGCAGTACTTC. This codes for CASSQQGYEQYF. The whole variable domain, remainder taken from reference TRBV18 and TRBJ2-7, is NAGVMQNPRHLVRRRGQEARLRCSPMKGHSHVYWYRQLPEEGLKFMVYLQKENIIDESGMPKERFSAEFPKEGPSILRIQQVVRGDSAAYFCASSQQGYEQYFGPGTRLTVT.